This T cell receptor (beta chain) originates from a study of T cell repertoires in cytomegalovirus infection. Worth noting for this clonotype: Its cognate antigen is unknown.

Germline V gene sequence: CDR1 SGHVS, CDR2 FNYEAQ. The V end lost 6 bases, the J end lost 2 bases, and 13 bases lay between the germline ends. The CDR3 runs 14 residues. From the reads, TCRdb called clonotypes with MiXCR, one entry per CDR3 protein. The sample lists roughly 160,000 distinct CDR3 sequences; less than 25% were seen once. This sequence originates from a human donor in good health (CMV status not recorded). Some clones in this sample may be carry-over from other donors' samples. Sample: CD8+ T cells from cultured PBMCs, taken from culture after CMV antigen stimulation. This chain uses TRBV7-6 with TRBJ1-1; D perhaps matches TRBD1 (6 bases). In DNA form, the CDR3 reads TGTGCCAGCAGTGTGGGGGCGGCTAACACTGAAGCTTTCTTT. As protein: CASSVGAANTEAFF.